The entry below gives a single TCR beta chain sequence along with its context. Original analysis: How many nucleated cells were present was estimated from reference gene primer amplification. The assay was immunoSEQ multiplex PCR, and TCRdb's table has in-frame clones only and misses some. From that table come the V and J calls and clone size; the DNA was used to work out D and trimming. The data contain 200,000 to 300,000 clones, around 83% of them singletons. The data originate from a study of blood T cell repertoires in COVID-19. About the research overall: Spain, Italy and the United States supplied samples that represented acute and convalescent COVID-19. Sources were T cells, B-cell-depleted T cells, or PBMCs; the material itself was cDNA or gDNA.

The germline V and J ends were trimmed by 1 base and 3 bases, with 16 bases remaining between them. Germline V gives CDR1 SGHAT, CDR2 FQNNGV. The CDR3 loop spans 16 amino acids. V gene TRBV11-2 combines with J gene TRBJ2-7, with D perhaps TRBD2 (6 bases). Sequencing input: peripheral blood. The TCR comes from a woman aged 40 to 50 who had recovered from COVID-19. CDR3 nucleotides: TGTGCCAGCAGCTTAGTGGGGGGAGTGGAACACTACGAGCAGTACTTC. It is translated as CASSLVGGVEHYEQYF.